This TCR beta chain was identified in a study of T cell changes during pregnancy in multiple sclerosis. Method: immunoSEQ multiplex PCR; TCRdb's copy keeps in-frame clones and lacks some. Of 45,000 to 55,000 clones detected, approximately 92% appear once; the ten largest clones hold 0.99%. Germline lookup yields CDR1 LGHNA and CDR2 YNFKEQ. Trimming at V came to 0 bases and at J to 3 bases, leaving 3 bases not matched to a gene. The CDR3 extends over 16 amino acids. The receptor was isolated from a female donor with multiple sclerosis, enrolled in a pregnancy study. The rearrangement links TRBV4-2 to TRBJ2-1, with 9 bases that match TRBD2. The sequenced sample was peripheral blood, obtained after pregnancy. DNA for the CDR3: TGTGCCAGCAGCCAAGAGGCGACTAGCGGCTACAATGAGCAGTTCTTC. This sequence encodes CASSQEATSGYNEQFF.